Listed below are T cell receptor beta chains from one sample, sequenced in a study of siplizumab effects on memory and regulatory T cells. Sequenced by immunoSEQ multiplex PCR; TCRdb stores in-frame clones only, minus some. The repertoire holds fewer than 120,000 clones, with around 90% as singletons. The source material was CD4+ T cells sorted from blood. The origin of the receptors is a human donor in good health. The conserved cysteine and the conserved F or W are not part of the CDR3 here.

j_call: TRBJ2-5; v_call: TRBV6-1; cdr3_aa: ASSPRETQY
j_call: TRBJ1-2; v_call: TRBV7-6; cdr3_aa: ASSPIGGDSLGYGYT
j_call: TRBJ1-4; v_call: TRBV6-6; cdr3_aa: ASRQGNEKLF
j_call: TRBJ1-1; v_call: TRBV7-9; cdr3_aa: ASSSTWDLGTEAF
j_call: TRBJ1-1; v_call: TRBV29-1; cdr3_aa: SAQNQGEAF
j_call: TRBJ2-1; v_call: TRBV6-6; cdr3_aa: ASSYSRTNEQF
j_call: TRBJ1-2; v_call: TRBV5-1; cdr3_aa: ASSLGTGTGSPSNYGYT
j_call: TRBJ1-1; v_call: TRBV6-1; cdr3_aa: ASSEVTYTEAF
j_call: TRBJ2-3; v_call: TRBV18; cdr3_aa: ASSPTSGRSDTQY
j_call: TRBJ2-1; v_call: TRBV2; cdr3_aa: ASSAHSGNEQF
j_call: TRBJ1-5; v_call: TRBV5-1; cdr3_aa: ASSRTGMSNQPQH